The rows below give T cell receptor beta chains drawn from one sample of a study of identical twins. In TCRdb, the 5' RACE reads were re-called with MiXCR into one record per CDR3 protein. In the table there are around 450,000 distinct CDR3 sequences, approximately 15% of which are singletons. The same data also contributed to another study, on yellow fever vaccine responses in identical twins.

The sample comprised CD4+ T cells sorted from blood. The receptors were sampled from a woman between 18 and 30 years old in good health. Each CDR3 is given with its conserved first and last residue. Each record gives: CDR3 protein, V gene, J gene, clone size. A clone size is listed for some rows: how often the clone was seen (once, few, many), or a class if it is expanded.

CDR3: CASSPLFGEQFF
V: TRBV6-2/TRBV6-3
J: TRBJ2-1
size: few

CDR3: CSVDGLAYSYNSPLHF
V: TRBV29-1
J: TRBJ1-6
size: few

CDR3: CASSALLPNNEQFF
V: TRBV5-1
J: TRBJ2-1
size: .

CDR3: CASSLREGPYNEQFF
V: TRBV12-3/TRBV12-4
J: TRBJ2-1
size: many

CDR3: CATRDRLNTGELFF
V: TRBV24-1
J: TRBJ2-2
size: .

CDR3: CASTKAANYNEQFF
V: TRBV6-2/TRBV6-3
J: TRBJ2-1
size: few

CDR3: CASSHYYGPNTLINEQFF
V: TRBV3-1
J: TRBJ2-1
size: many

CDR3: CASSEGRGSNTGELFF
V: TRBV9
J: TRBJ2-2
size: .

CDR3: CSGTLAGGSYEQYF
V: TRBV29-1
J: TRBJ2-7
size: many

CDR3: CASSPRDGRQETQYF
V: TRBV3-1
J: TRBJ2-5
size: .

CDR3: CASRMLNRADTQYF
V: TRBV6-2/TRBV6-3
J: TRBJ2-3
size: few

CDR3: CASSLRFLTGELFF
V: TRBV7-2
J: TRBJ2-2
size: few

CDR3: CASSLGSVGREETQYF
V: TRBV7-2
J: TRBJ2-5
size: .

CDR3: CAISVETSFFEQYF
V: TRBV10-3
J: TRBJ2-7
size: many

CDR3: CASSFGFQETQYF
V: TRBV27
J: TRBJ2-5
size: few

CDR3: CSAREGSGVETQYF
V: TRBV20-1
J: TRBJ2-5
size: few

CDR3: CASSQGTVRQFF
V: TRBV14
J: TRBJ2-1
size: many

CDR3: CASARGSAELETQYF
V: TRBV4-2
J: TRBJ2-5
size: once

CDR3: CASSPFTGGTGELFF
V: TRBV14
J: TRBJ2-2
size: .

CDR3: CTCSSSGRALLRSETQYF
V: TRBV3-1
J: TRBJ2-5
size: .

CDR3: CASSLQGSAGANVLTF
V: TRBV5-1
J: TRBJ2-6
size: .

CDR3: CASSYLRTGTEAFF
V: TRBV6-2/TRBV6-3
J: TRBJ1-1
size: .

CDR3: CASSQSGGSYNEQFF
V: TRBV6-2/TRBV6-3
J: TRBJ2-1
size: .

CDR3: CASSSLAPRGDEQFF
V: TRBV28
J: TRBJ2-1
size: few